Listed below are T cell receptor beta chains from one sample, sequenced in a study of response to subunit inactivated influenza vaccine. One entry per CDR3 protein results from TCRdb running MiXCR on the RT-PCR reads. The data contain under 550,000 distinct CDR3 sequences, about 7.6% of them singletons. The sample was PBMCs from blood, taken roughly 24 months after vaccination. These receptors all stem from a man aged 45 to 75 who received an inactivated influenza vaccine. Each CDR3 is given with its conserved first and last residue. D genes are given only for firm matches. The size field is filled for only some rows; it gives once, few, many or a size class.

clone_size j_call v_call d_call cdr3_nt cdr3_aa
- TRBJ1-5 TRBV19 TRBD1 TGTGCCAGTAGTATGACAGGGAGTAAGGATCAGCCCCAGCATTTT CASSMTGSKDQPQHF
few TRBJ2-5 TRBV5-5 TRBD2 TGTGCCAGCAGCCTCAGGTGGGGGGGGGAGACCCAGTACTTC CASSLRWGGETQYF
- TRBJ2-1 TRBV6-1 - TGTGCCAGCAGAACAGTCCGAAGGGGATACAATGAGCAGTTCTTC CASRTVRRGYNEQFF
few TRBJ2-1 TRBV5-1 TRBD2 TGCGCCAGCAGCACGGGACTAGCGGGACGGGGCGATGAGCAGTTCTTC CASSTGLAGRGDEQFF
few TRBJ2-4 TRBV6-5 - TGTGCCAGCAGTTCCGCAGCGGCCCCGGCTTTAAACATTCAGTACTTC CASSSAAAPALNIQYF
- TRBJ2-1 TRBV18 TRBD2 TGTGCCAGCTCTCCGGTAGCGGGAGGGCACGATGAGCAGTTCTTC CASSPVAGGHDEQFF
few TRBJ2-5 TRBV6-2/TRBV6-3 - TGTGCCAGCAGTGGCTTTGGGGGTCTGGGGGAGACCCAGTACTTC CASSGFGGLGETQYF
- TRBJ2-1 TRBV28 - TGTGCCAGCAGTTTAACGCAGGGCTCCTACAATGAGCAGTTCTTC CASSLTQGSYNEQFF
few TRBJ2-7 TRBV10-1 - TGCGCCAGCAGTGAGTCGGGAACGGGAGCCTACGAGCAGTACTTC CASSESGTGAYEQYF
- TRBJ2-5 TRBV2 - TGTGCCAGCAGTGAAGCAAGAGGGTGGATGGGAGAGACCCAGTACTTC CASSEARGWMGETQYF
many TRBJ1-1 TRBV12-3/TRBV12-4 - TGTGCCAGCAGCCTGACAGGCCCGAACACTGAAGCTTTCTTT CASSLTGPNTEAFF
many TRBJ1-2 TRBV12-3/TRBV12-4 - TGTGCCAGCAGTCTGTCCGGAAAGGCTGGCTACACCTTC CASSLSGKAGYTF
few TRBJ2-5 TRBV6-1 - TGTGCCAGCACGGTGCGGCAAGAGACCCAGTACTTC CASTVRQETQYF
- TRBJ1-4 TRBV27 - TGTGCCAGCAAGGGCAGTGGGAGTAAAAAACTGTTTTTT CASKGSGSKKLFF
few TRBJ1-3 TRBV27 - TGTGCCAGCAGGGAAGGGGCAGGAGCTGGAAACACCATATATTTT CASREGAGAGNTIYF
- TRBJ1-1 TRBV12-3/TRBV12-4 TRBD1 TGTGCCAGCAGTTTGGGACAGGGACTTCGAGCTTTCTTT CASSLGQGLRAFF
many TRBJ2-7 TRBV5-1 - TGCGCCAGCAAGGCCGGAGTCTACGAGCAGTACTTC CASKAGVYEQYF
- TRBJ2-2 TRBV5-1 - TGCGCCAGCAGCTCCGGACGGGCGAACACCGGGGAGCTGTTATTT CASSSGRANTGELLF
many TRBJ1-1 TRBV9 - TGTGCCAGCAGCGTCTTTAGCCAGGGGAACACTGAAGCTTTCTTT CASSVFSQGNTEAFF
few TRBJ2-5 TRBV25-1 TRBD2 TGTGCCAGCAGTGAATATGGGGGGGGACGGGAGACCCAGTACTTC CASSEYGGGRETQYF
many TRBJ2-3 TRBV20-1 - TGCAGTGCTAATGGGGCAGGGTGGGCAGATACGCAGTATTTT CSANGAGWADTQYF
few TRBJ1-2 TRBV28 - TGTGCCAGCAGTTCCACGGGCGTGGGCTTCTATGGCTACACCTTC CASSSTGVGFYGYTF
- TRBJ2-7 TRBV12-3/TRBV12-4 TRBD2 TGTGCCAGCAGCCTTGGGGTTCGACTAGCGGGAGAGTCCGAGCAGTACTTC CASSLGVRLAGESEQYF
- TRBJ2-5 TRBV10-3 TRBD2 TGTGCCATCAGTGATTTGGGCGGGGGGCCCCAAGAGACCCAGTACTTC CAISDLGGGPQETQYF
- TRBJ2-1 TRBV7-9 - TGTGCCAGCAGCTTTCCCCACGGGGTATTCGATGAGCAGTTCTTC CASSFPHGVFDEQFF
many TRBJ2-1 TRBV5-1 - TGCGCCAGCAGCTTGCTGGGGTCAAACAATGAGCAGTTCTTC CASSLLGSNNEQFF
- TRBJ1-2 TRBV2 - TGTGCCAGCAGTTCAGACAGCCGATCTAACTATGGCTACACCTTC CASSSDSRSNYGYTF
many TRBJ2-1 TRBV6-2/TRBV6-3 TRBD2 TGTGCCAGCAGTCGCCCCCCACTAGCGGGAGAGGGCAATGAGCAGTTCTTC CASSRPPLAGEGNEQFF
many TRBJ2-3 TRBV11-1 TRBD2 TGTGCCAGCAGCTTTAGCGGGGCGAGCACAGATACGCAGTATTTT CASSFSGASTDTQYF
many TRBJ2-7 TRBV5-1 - TGCGCCAGCAGCTTGGGGACTACTTATTCCTACGAGCAGTACTTC CASSLGTTYSYEQYF
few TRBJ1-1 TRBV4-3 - TGCGCCAGCAGCACGAACATGAACACTGAAGCTTTCTTT CASSTNMNTEAFF
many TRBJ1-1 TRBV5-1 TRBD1 TGCGCCAGCAGCTTACAGGGGGCGGGAACTGAAGCTTTCTTT CASSLQGAGTEAFF
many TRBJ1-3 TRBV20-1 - TGCAGTGCCACCCCGGGGGCCCTCTCTGGAAACACCATATATTTT CSATPGALSGNTIYF
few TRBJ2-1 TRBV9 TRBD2 TGTGCCAGCAGCGTAGGGGGTAACGGGGGGGCCGTCGAGCAGTTCTTC CASSVGGNGGAVEQFF
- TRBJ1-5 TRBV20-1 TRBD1 TGCAGTGCTTTAACAGGGGGGGAGACTCCGGGTCAGCCCCAGCATTTT CSALTGGETPGQPQHF
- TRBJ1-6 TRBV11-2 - TGTGCCAGCGGAGGAGTGGGTTCACCCCTCCACTTT CASGGVGSPLHF
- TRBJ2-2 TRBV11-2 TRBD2 TGTGCCAGCAGCTTAAATAGGGGACTAGCGGGAGACACCGGGGAGCTGTTTTTT CASSLNRGLAGDTGELFF
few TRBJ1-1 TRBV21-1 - TGTGCCAGCAGCCCCAGGGGAACGTTGAACACTGAAGCTTTCTTT CASSPRGTLNTEAFF
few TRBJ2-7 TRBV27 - TGTGCCAGCAGTCGCCCCGGGCTTGCTGGCTCCTACGAGCAGTACTTC CASSRPGLAGSYEQYF
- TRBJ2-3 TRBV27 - TGTGCCAGCAGTTTCCAGGCTAGATACACAGATACGCAGTATTTT CASSFQARYTDTQYF
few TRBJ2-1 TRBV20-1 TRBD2 TGCAGTGCTAAACTAGCGGGTGGTCGTGAGCAGTTCTTC CSAKLAGGREQFF
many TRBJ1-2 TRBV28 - TGTGCCAGCAGTTCTGGGGGAGGGGCCGGTCGCGGCTACACCTTC CASSSGGGAGRGYTF
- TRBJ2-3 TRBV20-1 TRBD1 TGCAGTGCTTCGGACAGGGGGCATCATACGCAGTATTTT CSASDRGHHTQYF
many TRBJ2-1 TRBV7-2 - TGTGCCAGCAGAATACCAGGACTTGCCAATGAGCAGTTCTTC CASRIPGLANEQFF
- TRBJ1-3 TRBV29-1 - TGCAGCGTTGTCTCAACGGGGGACACCATATATTTT CSVVSTGDTIYF